This TCR beta chain was recovered during a study of CD8 T cells in Susac syndrome. While CD8+ and CD4+ T cells were isolated negatively, TEMRA cells were enriched by FACS. Reverse transcription of about 0.5 to 1 ug RNA used random hexamers. With immunoSEQ multiplex PCR, TCR beta CDR3 was amplified across 54 Vbeta and 13 Jbeta. TCRdb processed the immunoSEQ multiplex PCR reads anew with MiXCR; each CDR3 protein has one entry. The profile shows about 200,000 distinct CDR3 sequences, 85% to 95% of them singletons. Input material: CD4+ T cells from PBMCs. The clonotype comes from a human donor with multiple sclerosis.

This CDR3 reads CASSQAGGDTGELFF. CDR3 coding DNA: TGTGCCAGCAGCCAAGCGGGGGGCGATACCGGGGAGCTGTTTTTT. The chain links TRBV4-2 to TRBJ2-2; TRBD2 might be the D (7 bases). Between the trimmed V and J ends, which lost 1 base and 5 bases, there was a span of 11 bases. Germline lookup yields CDR1 LGHNA and CDR2 YNFKEQ. There are 15 residues in the CDR3.